This TCR beta chain comes out of a study of T cells after yellow fever vaccination. This clonotype has more than one count but fewer than ten. There are 13 residues in the CDR3. The germline V gene has CDR1 SEHNR and CDR2 FQNEAQ (reference sequence). The ends were cut back, 5 bases at V and 3 bases at J, with 10 bases in the middle. TCRdb re-called the 5' RACE reads with MiXCR, one entry per CDR3 protein. The sample has 200,000 to 300,000 distinct CDR3 sequences, 5.5% to 8.5% seen once. Sequencing used CD4+ T cells sorted from PBMCs, obtained on the day of the yellow fever booster vaccination. The gene calls are TRBV7-9 and TRBJ1-1; D call uncertain. The receptor was isolated from a man younger than 40 who received the YFV17D yellow fever vaccine. The chain's CDR3 is CASSASMDTEAFF. The CDR3 DNA reads as TGTGCCAGCAGCGCCAGTATGGACACTGAAGCTTTCTTT.